The T cell receptor (beta chain) described here comes from a study of STAT5B mutations in CD4+ large granular lymphocyte leukemia. Generated by immunoSEQ multiplex PCR, the TCRdb table keeps only in-frame clones and is missing some. The sample carries about 35,000 clones, 68% recorded once. The CDR3 consists of 18 residues. Losses at the gene ends were 0 bases for V and 7 bases for J; bases not matched to a gene: 17. Germline V gene lookup returns CDR1 SGHRS and CDR2 YFSETQ. The sequenced sample was CD4+ T cells from blood buffy coats. This rearrangement joins TRBV5-1 to TRBJ1-1, with 8 bases identical to TRBD1. This receptor was identified in a human donor in good health. DNA of the CDR3: TGCGCCAGCAGCTTGGCCCGGGGGCAGGGGGCCCCGAAAAGTGAAGCTTTCTTT. Encoded protein: CASSLARGQGAPKSEAFF.